The rows below give T cell receptor beta chains drawn from one sample of a study of OX40 agonist ivuxolimab in advanced cancers. The repertoire was sequenced with immunoSEQ multiplex PCR; TCRdb's copy has only in-frame clones and lacks some. The sample has 50,000 to 75,000 clones, about 88% seen once; the top ten hold roughly 1.1%. This material consisted of CD4+ or CD8+ T cells sorted from blood, taken in a trial of the OX40 agonist ivuxolimab. The receptors come from an adult with an advanced solid tumor such as melanoma, head and neck, liver or kidney cancer. Each CDR3 is given without its conserved first and last residue. A D gene is named only where the DNA matches it firmly.

j_call | d_call | v_call | cdr3_aa
TRBJ1-6 | . | TRBV5-4 | ASSLGQGRGSPLH
TRBJ1-1 | TRBD1 | TRBV2 | ASSRDRGTTEAF
TRBJ1-1 | TRBD1 | TRBV7-3 | ASSSGQMNTEAF
TRBJ2-5 | TRBD1 | TRBV27 | ASSLFGPGQAREKTQY
TRBJ2-1 | . | TRBV2 | ASGIHRPPNNEQF
TRBJ2-3 | . | TRBV19 | ASGGDSRTDTQY
TRBJ2-7 | . | TRBV7-8 | ASSPGTRIYEQY
TRBJ2-7 | . | TRBV7-9 | ASSPGGGQAYSEQY
TRBJ2-1 | . | TRBV11-2 | ASSSPWGGARNEQF
TRBJ2-1 | TRBD2 | TRBV19 | ASSIVSGGFDEQF
TRBJ1-1 | TRBD1 | TRBV19 | ASSIYRGGGSVTEAF
TRBJ2-2 | TRBD1 | TRBV29-1 | SAGDRKHTGELF
TRBJ1-6 | TRBD1 | TRBV7-9 | ASYPGGGSPLH
TRBJ2-7 | . | TRBV5-1 | ASSPPQAAYVSEQY
TRBJ1-1 | . | TRBV29-1 | SVETHEAF
TRBJ2-3 | . | TRBV7-6 | ASSLHGIDTQY
TRBJ1-1 | TRBD1 | TRBV5-1 | ASSLETGLTEAF
TRBJ1-1 | TRBD1 | TRBV30 | AWSVPQRSGGL
TRBJ2-7 | . | TRBV7-2 | ASSPWGYEQY
TRBJ2-3 | TRBD1 | TRBV5-8 | ASSLGLTGGSSTDTQY
TRBJ1-1 | . | TRBV5-1 | ASSWTELNTEAF
TRBJ2-5 | TRBD1 | TRBV5-1 | ASSPGQAPGETQY
TRBJ2-7 | TRBD1 | TRBV18 | ASSPGQGTVYEQY
TRBJ1-2 | . | TRBV10-3 | AISGLGVANYGYT
TRBJ1-2 | . | TRBV10-3 | AISDTLGGYT
TRBJ1-3 | . | TRBV19 | ASKDVGAGGNTIY
TRBJ2-1 | TRBD2 | TRBV6-5 | ASRILAGGRDEQF
TRBJ2-7 | . | TRBV10-3 | AIAGLSSYEQY
TRBJ1-6 | . | TRBV9 | ASSPNPLGFGSPLH
TRBJ1-1 | . | TRBV6-5 | ASSSTTWQGAF
TRBJ1-3 | . | TRBV5-1 | ASSKAQGGGNTIY
TRBJ2-4 | TRBD2 | TRBV11-2 | ASSLDWGLAGGAKNIQY
TRBJ2-1 | TRBD2 | TRBV4-1 | ASSQLPLGVSGVNEQF
TRBJ2-3 | TRBD2 | TRBV7-9 | ASSLASGGKGTDTQY
TRBJ1-2 | . | TRBV6-1 | ASSATGLRLYGYT
TRBJ2-5 | . | TRBV7-9 | ASSPRTIQETQY
TRBJ2-1 | . | TRBV27 | ASRKGDSFYNEQF
TRBJ2-2 | . | TRBV9 | ASSVVDRNTGELF
TRBJ2-5 | . | TRBV7-2 | ASSLGNIFQETQY
TRBJ1-3 | . | TRBV7-6 | ASSLGGVGSGSGNTIY
TRBJ1-2 | TRBD1 | TRBV19 | ASRPRGQGAGYGYT
TRBJ2-3 | . | TRBV5-1 | ASSLGGDPLTDTQY
TRBJ1-6 | . | TRBV18 | ASSPSGSYNSPLH
TRBJ2-2 | . | TRBV5-5 | ASSRQIANTGELF
TRBJ1-2 | TRBD1 | TRBV9 | ASSAAGDRGDYGYT
TRBJ1-2 | TRBD1 | TRBV12-5 | ASGPRGLSFDGYT
TRBJ1-2 | TRBD1 | TRBV18 | ASSPGQGGYT
TRBJ2-3 | TRBD1 | TRBV2 | ASRGQGVGHTQY
TRBJ2-1 | . | TRBV18 | ASSLGLSLRNNEQF
TRBJ2-1 | . | TRBV7-2 | ASSQRRNLNNEQF
TRBJ1-3 | . | TRBV11-2 | ASSPRWIAGSGNTIY